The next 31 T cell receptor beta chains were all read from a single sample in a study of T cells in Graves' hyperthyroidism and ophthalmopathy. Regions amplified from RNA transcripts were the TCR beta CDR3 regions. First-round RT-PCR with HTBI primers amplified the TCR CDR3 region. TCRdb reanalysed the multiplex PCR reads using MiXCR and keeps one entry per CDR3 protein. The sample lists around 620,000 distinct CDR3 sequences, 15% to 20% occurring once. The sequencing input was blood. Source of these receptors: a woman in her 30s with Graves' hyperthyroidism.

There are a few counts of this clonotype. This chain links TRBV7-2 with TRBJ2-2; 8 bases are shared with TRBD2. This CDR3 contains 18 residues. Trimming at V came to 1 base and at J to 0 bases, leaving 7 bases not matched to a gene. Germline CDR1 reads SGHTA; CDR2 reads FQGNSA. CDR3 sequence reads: CASSLGFALAANTGELFF. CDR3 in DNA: TGTGCCAGCAGCTTAGGCTTCGCACTAGCGGCGAACACCGGGGAGCTGTTTTTT.

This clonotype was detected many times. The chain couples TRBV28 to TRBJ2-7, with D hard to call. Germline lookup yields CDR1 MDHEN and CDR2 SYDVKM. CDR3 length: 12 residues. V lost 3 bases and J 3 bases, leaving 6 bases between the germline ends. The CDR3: CASSLKDYEQYF. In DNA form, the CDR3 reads TGTGCCAGCAGTTTGAAGGACTACGAGCAGTACTTC.

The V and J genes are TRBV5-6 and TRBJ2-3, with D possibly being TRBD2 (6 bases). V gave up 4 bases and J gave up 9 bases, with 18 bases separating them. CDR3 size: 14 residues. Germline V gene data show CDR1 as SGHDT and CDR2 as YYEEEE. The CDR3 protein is CASSRGSGGGTQYF. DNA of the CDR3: TGTGCCAGCAGCAGAGGTAGCGGAGGCGGGACGCAGTATTTT.

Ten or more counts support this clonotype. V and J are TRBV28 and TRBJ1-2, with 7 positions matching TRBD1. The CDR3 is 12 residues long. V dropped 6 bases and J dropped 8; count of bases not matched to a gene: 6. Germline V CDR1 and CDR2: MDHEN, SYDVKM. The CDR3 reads CASRSDRWGYTF. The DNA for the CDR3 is TGTGCCAGCAGGTCGGACAGGTGGGGCTACACCTTC.

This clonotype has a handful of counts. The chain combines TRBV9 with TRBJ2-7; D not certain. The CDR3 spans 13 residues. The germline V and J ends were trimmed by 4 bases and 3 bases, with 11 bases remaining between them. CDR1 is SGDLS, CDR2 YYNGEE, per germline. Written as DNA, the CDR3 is TGTGCCAGCAGCTCCGGAGAATACTACGAGCAGTACTTC. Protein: CASSSGEYYEQYF. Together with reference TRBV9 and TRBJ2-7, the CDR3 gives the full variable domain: DSGVTQTPKHLITATGQRVTLRCSPRSGDLSVYWYQQSLDQGLQFLIQYYNGEERAKGNILERFSAQQFPDLHSELNLSSLELGDSALYFCASSSGEYYEQYFGPGTRLTVT.

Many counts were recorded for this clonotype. The CDR3 loop reads CASSFRLAGADTQYF. The CDR3 DNA is TGTGCCAGCAGTTTTAGGCTAGCGGGAGCAGATACGCAGTATTTT. The chain joins TRBV28 to TRBJ2-3; 10 positions agree with TRBD2. Germline CDR1 and CDR2: MDHEN and SYDVKM. With 3 bases clipped from V and 4 bases from J, the junction kept 4 bases outside the gene matches. The CDR3 extends over 15 amino acids.

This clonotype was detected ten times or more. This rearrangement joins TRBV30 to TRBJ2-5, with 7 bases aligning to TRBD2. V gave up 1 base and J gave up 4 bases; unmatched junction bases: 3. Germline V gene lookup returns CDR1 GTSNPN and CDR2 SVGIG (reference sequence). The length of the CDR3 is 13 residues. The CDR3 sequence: CAWSGTGGETQYF. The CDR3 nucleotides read TGTGCCTGGAGTGGAACGGGAGGAGAGACCCAGTACTTC.

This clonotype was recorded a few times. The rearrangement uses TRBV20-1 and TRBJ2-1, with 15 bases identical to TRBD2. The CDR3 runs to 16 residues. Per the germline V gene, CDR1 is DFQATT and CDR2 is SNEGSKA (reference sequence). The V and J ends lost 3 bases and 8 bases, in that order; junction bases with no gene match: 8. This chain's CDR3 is CSARGMGLAGGDEQFF. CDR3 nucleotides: TGCAGTGCTAGGGGAATGGGACTAGCGGGAGGCGATGAGCAGTTCTTC.

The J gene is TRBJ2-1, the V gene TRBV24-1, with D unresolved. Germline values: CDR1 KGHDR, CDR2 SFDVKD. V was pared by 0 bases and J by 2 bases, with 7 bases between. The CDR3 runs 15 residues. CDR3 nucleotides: TGTGCCACCAGTGATTTGGGGGAAACCTACAATGAGCAGTTCTTC. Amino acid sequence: CATSDLGETYNEQFF.

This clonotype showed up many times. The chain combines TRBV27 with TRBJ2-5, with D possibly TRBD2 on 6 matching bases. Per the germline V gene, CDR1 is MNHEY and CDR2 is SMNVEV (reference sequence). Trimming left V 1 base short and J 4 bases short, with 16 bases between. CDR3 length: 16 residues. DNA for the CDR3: TGTGCCAGCAGTTTATTAGGGGTCGGGCGGGGAGAGACCCAGTACTTC. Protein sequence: CASSLLGVGRGETQYF.

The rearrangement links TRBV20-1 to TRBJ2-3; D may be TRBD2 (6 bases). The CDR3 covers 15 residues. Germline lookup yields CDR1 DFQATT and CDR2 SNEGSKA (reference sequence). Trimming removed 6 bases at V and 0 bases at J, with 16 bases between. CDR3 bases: TGCAGTGCGCCCCTTGGGAGCGGGAGCACAGATACGCAGTATTTT. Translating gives CSAPLGSGSTDTQYF.

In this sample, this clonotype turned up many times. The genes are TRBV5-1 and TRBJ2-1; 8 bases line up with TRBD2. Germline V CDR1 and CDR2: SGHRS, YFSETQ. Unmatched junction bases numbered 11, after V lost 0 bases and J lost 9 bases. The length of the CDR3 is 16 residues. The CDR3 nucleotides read TGCGCCAGCAGCTTGGAGACGGGAGGGCCACTAAGTGAGCAGTTCTTC. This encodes CASSLETGGPLSEQFF. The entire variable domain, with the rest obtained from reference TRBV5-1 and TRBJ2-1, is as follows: KAGVTQTPRYLIKTRGQQVTLSCSPISGHRSVSWYQQTPGQGLQFLFEYFSETQRNKGNFPGRFSGRQFSNSRSEMNVSTLELGDSALYLCASSLETGGPLSEQFFGPGTRLTVL.

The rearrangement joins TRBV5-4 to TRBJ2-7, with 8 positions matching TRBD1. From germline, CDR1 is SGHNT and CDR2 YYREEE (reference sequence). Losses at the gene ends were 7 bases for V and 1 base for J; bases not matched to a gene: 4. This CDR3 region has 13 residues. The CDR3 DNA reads TGTGCCAGCGGGGGACAGGAGTCCTACGAGCAGTACTTC. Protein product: CASGGQESYEQYF.

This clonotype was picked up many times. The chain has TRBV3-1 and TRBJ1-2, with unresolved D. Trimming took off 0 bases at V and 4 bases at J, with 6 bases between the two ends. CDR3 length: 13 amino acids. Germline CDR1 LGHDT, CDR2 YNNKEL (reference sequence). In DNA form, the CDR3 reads TGTGCCAGCAGCCAAGACCGAACCTATGGCTACACCTTC. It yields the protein CASSQDRTYGYTF.

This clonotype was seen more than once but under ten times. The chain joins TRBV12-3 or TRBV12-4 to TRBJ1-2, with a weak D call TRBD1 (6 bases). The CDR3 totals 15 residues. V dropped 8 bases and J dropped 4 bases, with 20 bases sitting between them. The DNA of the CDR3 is TGTGCCAGCGGGGACATTATTCCCTTTAGCTATGGCTACACCTTC. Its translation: CASGDIIPFSYGYTF.

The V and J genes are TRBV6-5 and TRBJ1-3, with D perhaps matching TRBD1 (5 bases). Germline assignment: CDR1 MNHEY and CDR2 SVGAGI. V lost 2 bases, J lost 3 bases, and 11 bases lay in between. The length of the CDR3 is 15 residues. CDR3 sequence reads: CASSYTAGSGNTIYF. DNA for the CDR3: TGTGCCAGCAGTTACACTGCAGGGAGTGGAAACACCATATATTTT.

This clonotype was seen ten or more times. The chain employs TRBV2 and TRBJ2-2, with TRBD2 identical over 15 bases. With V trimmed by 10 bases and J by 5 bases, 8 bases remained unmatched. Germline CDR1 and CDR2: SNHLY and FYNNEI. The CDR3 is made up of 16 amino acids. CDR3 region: CATGLAGGPGTGELFF. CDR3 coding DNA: TGTGCCACCGGACTAGCGGGAGGGCCGGGAACCGGGGAGCTGTTTTTT.

CDR3: CASSEWLAGDYNEQFF. DNA of the CDR3: TGCGCCAGCAGTGAGTGGCTAGCGGGCGATTACAATGAGCAGTTCTTC. The chain employs TRBV10-2 and TRBJ2-1, with TRBD2 matching 8 bases. J gave up 4 bases and V 1 base, and 6 bases lay outside the gene matches. This CDR3 contains 16 residues. The germline gives CDR1 WSHSY, CDR2 SAAADI.

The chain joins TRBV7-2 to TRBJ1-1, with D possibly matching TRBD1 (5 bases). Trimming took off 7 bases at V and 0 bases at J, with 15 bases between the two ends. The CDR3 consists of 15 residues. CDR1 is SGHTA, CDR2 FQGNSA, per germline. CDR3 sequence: CASTTWGGLNTEAFF. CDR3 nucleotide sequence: TGTGCCAGCACCACCTGGGGGGGACTGAACACTGAAGCTTTCTTT.

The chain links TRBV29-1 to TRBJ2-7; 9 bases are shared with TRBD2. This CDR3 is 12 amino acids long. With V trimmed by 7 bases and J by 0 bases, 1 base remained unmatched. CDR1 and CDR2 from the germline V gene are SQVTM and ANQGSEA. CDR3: CSGGGGSYEQYF. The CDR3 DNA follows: TGCAGCGGCGGGGGGGGCTCCTACGAGCAGTACTTC.

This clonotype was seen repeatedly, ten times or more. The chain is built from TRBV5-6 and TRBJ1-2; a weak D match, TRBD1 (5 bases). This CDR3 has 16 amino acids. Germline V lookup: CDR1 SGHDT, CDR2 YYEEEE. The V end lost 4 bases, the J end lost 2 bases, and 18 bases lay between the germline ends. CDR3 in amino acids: CASSVPGATLNYGYTF. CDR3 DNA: TGTGCCAGCAGCGTGCCCGGGGCTACCTTAAACTATGGCTACACCTTC.

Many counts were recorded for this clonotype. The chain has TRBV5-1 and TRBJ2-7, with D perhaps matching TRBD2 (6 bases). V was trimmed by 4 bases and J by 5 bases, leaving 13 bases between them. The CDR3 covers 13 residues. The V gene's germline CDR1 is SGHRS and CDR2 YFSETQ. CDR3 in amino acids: CASSPYGGHEQYF. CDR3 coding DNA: TGCGCCAGCAGCCCTTACGGAGGGCACGAGCAGTACTTC.

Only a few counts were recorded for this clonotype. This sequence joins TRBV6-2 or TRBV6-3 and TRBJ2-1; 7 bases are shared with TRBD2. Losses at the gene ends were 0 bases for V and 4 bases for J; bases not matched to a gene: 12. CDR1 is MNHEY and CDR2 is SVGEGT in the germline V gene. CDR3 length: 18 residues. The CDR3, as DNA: TGTGCCAGCAGTTACTCGAGCAGCGGTATAGCGGGTTACAATGAGCAGTTCTTC. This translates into CASSYSSSGIAGYNEQFF.

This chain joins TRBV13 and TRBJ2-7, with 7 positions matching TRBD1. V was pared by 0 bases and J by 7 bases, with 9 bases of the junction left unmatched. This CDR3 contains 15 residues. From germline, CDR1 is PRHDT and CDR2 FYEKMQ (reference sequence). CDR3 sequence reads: CASSLGRRTGEEQYF. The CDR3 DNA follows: TGTGCCAGCAGCTTAGGCCGGAGGACAGGTGAGGAGCAGTACTTC.

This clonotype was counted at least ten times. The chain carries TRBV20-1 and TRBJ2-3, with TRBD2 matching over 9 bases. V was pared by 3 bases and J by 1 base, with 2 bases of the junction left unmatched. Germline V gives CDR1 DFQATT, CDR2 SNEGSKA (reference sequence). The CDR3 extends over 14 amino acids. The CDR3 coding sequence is TGCAGTGCTAGTAGCGGGAGTCGCACAGATACGCAGTATTTT. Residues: CSASSGSRTDTQYF.

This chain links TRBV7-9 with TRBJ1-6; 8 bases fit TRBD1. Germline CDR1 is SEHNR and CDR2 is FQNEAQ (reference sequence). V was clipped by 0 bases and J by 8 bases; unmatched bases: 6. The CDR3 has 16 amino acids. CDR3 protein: CASSLATTGADSPLHF. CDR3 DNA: TGTGCCAGCAGCTTAGCGACGACAGGGGCGGATTCACCCCTCCACTTT.

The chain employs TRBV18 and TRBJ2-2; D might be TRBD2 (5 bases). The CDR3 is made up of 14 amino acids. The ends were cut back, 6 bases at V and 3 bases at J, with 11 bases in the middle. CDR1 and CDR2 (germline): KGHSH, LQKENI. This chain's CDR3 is CASSIRRDTGELFF. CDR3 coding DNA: TGTGCCAGCTCCATTCGGCGGGACACCGGGGAGCTGTTTTTT.

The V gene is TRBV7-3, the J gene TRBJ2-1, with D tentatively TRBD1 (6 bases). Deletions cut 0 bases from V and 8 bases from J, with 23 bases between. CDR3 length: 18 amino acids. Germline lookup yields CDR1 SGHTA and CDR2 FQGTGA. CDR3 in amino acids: CASSLTGIWQGYRDEQFF. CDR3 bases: TGTGCCAGCAGCTTAACGGGTATATGGCAGGGGTATCGCGATGAGCAGTTCTTC.

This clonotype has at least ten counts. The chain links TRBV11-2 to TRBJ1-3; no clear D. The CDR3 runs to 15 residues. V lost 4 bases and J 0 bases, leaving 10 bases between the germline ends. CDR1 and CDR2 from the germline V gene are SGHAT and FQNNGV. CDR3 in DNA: TGTGCCAGCAGCTCATATACTAACTCTGGAAACACCATATATTTT. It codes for CASSSYTNSGNTIYF.

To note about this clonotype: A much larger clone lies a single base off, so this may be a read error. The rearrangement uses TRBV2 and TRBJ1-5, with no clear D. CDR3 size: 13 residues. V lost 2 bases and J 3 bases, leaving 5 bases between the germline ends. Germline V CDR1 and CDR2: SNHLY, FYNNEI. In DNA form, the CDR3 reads TGTGCCAGCAGTGAAAGCCTCAATCAGCCCCAGCATTTT. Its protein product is CASSESLNQPQHF.

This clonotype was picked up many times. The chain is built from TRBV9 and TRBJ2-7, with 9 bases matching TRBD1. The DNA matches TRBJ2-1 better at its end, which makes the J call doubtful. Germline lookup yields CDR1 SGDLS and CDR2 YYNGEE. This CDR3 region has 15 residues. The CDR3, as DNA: TGTGCCAGCAGCGTTGGACAGGGGACGCCCTACGAGCAGTTCTTC. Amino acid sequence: CASSVGQGTPYEQFF.